This T cell receptor beta chain came from a study of Ad26.COV2.S vaccination and SARS-CoV-2 variants. With regard to this clone: Antigen specificity is unknown.

Here immunoSEQ multiplex PCR was the method, and the copy in TCRdb shows in-frame clones only, minus some. The sample includes about 350,000 clones, roughly 94% of them seen just once. CDR1 is SEHNR and CDR2 is FQNEAQ in the germline V gene (reference sequence). Germline trimming cut 4 bases from V and 4 bases from J; bases unmatched to any gene: 10. This CDR3 is 16 amino acids long. Whole-study findings and limits: The authors reported substantial breadth in spike-specific CD8+ and CD4+ T cell responses after vaccination.

The source is a human donor who had recovered from COVID-19. The sample here was peripheral blood, taken after recovery from COVID-19. The V gene is TRBV7-9, the J gene TRBJ2-7, with 10 bases matching TRBD2. CDR3 amino acids: CASSSSTSGEFYEQYF. CDR3 coding DNA: TGTGCCAGCAGCTCCTCAACTAGCGGGGAGTTTTACGAGCAGTACTTC.